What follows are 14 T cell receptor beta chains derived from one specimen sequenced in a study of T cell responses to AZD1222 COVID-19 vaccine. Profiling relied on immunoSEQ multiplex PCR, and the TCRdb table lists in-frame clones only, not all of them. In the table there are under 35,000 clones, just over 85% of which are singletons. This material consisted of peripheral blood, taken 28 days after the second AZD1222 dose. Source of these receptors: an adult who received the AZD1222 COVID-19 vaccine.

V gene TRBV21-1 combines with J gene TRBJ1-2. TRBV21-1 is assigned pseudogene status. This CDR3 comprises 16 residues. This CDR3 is CASSKQRLPQIYGYTF. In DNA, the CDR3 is TGTGCCAGCAGCAAACAGCGACTTCCCCAAATCTATGGCTACACCTTC.

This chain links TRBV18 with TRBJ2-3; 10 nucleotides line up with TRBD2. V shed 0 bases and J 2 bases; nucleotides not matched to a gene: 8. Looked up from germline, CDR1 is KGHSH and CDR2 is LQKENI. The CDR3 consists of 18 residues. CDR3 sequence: CASSPPGKGTSVTDTQYF. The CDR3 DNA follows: TGTGCCAGCTCACCACCGGGCAAAGGGACTAGCGTCACAGATACGCAGTATTTT.

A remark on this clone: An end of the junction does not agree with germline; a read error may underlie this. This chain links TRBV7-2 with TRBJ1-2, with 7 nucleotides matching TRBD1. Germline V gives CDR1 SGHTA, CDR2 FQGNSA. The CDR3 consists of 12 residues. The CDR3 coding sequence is TGTGCCAGCAGTGACAGGGTCGCATGGAACGCCTTC. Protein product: CASSDRVAWNAF.

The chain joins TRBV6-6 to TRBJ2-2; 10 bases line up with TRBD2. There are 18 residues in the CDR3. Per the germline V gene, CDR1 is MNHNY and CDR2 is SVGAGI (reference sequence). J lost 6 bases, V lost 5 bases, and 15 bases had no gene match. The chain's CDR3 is CASSRKILAGSVSGELFF. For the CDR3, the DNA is TGTGCCAGCAGTCGCAAGATACTAGCGGGATCGGTATCCGGGGAGCTGTTTTTT.

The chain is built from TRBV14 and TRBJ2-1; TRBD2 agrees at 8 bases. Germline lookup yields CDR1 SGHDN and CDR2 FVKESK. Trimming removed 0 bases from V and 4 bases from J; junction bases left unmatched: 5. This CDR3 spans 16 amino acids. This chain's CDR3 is CASSQELAGNYNEQFF. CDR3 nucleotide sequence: TGTGCCAGCAGCCAAGAATTAGCGGGGAATTACAATGAGCAGTTCTTC. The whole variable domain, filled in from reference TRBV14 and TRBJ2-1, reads EAGVTQFPSHSVIEKGQTVTLRCDPISGHDNLYWYRRVMGKEIKFLLHFVKESKQDESGMPNNRFLAERTGGTYSTLKVQPAELEDSGVYFCASSQELAGNYNEQFFGPGTRLTVL.

The CDR3 region is CASSFETDSSGYTF. For the CDR3, the DNA is TGTGCCAGCAGCTTTGAGACAGACTCTTCGGGCTACACCTTC. The chain carries TRBV5-4 and TRBJ1-2, with D possibly being TRBD1 (5 bases). Germline loops: CDR1 SGHNT, CDR2 YYREEE (reference sequence). The CDR3 contains 14 residues. Trimming took off 2 bases at V and 8 bases at J, with 16 bases between the two ends. Filled out from reference TRBV5-4 and TRBJ1-2, the complete variable domain reads ETGVTQSPTHLIKTRGQQVTLRCSSQSGHNTVSWYQQALGQGPQFIFQYYREEENGRGNFPPRFSGLQFPNYSSELNVNALELDDSALYLCASSFETDSSGYTFGSGTRLTVV.

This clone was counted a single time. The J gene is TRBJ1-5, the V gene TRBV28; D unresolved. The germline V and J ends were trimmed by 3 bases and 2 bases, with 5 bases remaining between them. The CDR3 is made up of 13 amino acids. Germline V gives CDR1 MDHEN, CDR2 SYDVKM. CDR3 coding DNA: TGTGCCAGCAGTTTTCTTCGCAATCAGCCCCAGCATTTT. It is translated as CASSFLRNQPQHF.

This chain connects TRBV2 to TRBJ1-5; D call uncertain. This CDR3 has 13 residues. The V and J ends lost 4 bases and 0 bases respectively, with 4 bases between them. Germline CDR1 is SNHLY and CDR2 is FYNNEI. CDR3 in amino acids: CASSVSSNQPQHF. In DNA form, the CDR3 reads TGTGCCAGCAGTGTTTCTAGCAATCAGCCCCAGCATTTT.

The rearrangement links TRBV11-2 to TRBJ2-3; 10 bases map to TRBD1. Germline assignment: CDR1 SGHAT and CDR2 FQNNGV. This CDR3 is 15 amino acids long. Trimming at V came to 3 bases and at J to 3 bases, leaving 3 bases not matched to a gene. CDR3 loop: CASSFDRGLTDTQYF. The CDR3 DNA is TGTGCCAGCAGCTTCGACAGGGGGCTGACAGATACGCAGTATTTT.

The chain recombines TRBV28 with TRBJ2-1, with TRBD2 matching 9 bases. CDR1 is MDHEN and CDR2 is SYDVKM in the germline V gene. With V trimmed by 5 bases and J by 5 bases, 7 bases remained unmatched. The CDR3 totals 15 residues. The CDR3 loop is CASSLSGGSNNEQFF. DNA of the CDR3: TGTGCCAGCAGTCTGAGCGGGGGGAGTAACAATGAGCAGTTCTTC.

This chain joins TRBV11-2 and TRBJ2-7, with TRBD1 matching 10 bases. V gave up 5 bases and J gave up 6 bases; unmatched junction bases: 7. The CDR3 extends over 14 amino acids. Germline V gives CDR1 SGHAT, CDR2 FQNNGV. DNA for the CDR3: TGTGCCAGCAGCGACCGGGACAGGGGCGGCGAGCAGTACTTC. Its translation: CASSDRDRGGEQYF.

CDR3 DNA: TGTGCCAGCAGTTTAGCAGATACGCAGTATTTT. Translation: CASSLADTQYF. V is TRBV28 and J is TRBJ2-3, with D unresolved. The germline V and J ends were trimmed by 2 bases and 4 bases, with 1 base remaining between them. The CDR3 covers 11 residues. The germline CDR1 and CDR2 sequences are MDHEN and SYDVKM.

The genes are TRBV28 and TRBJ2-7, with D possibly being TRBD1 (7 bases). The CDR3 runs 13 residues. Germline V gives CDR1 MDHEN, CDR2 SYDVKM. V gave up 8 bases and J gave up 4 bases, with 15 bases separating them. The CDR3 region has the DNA TGTGCCAGCTGGCGGGACAGATCTTACGAGCAGTACTTC. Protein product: CASWRDRSYEQYF.

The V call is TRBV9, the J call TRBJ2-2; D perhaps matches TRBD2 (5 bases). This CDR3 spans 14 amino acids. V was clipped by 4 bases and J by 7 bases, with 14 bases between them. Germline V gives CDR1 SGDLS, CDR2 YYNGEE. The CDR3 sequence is CASSPPSSFGELFF. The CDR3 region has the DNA TGTGCCAGCAGCCCACCCTCTAGCTTCGGGGAGCTGTTTTTT.